This TCR beta chain stems from a study of tumor-infiltrating lymphocytes in localized non-small cell lung cancer. About the study: Resected tumor was paired with non-adjacent uninvolved lung from the same patient. Study results and caveats: Immunotypes IM1 and IM2 had similar TCR-derived T-cell fractions. Different pieces of the same tissue went to different assays, confounding technical variation with intratumor heterogeneity.

About this clone: The antigen is not known.

Germline loops: CDR1 SGHTA, CDR2 FQGNSA. The CDR3 has 15 residues. V gave up 3 bases and J gave up 6 bases; unmatched junction bases: 9. Sequencing used immunoSEQ multiplex PCR; TCRdb keeps in-frame clones, though not all of them. The sample has about 4,800 clones, 90% to 96% seen once. Sequenced material: uninvolved lung tissue not adjacent to the tumor. V gene TRBV7-2 combines with J gene TRBJ2-7, with TRBD2 matching over 9 bases. The TCR sequence derives from a human donor with non-small cell lung cancer. The CDR3 region is CASSFNSGSASEQYF. The CDR3 DNA is TGTGCCAGCAGCTTCAATAGCGGGAGTGCAAGCGAGCAGTACTTC.